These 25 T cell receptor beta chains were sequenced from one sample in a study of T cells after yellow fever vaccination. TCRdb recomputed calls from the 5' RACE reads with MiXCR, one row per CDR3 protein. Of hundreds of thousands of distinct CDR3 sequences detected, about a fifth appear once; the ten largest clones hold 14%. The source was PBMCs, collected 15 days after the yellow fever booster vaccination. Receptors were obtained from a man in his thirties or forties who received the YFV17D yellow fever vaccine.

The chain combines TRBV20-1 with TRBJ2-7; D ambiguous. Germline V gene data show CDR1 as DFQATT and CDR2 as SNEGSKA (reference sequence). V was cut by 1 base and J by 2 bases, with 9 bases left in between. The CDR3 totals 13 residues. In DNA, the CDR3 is TGCAGTGCTAGAGGAAAGGGTACCTACGAGCAGTACTTC. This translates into CSARGKGTYEQYF.

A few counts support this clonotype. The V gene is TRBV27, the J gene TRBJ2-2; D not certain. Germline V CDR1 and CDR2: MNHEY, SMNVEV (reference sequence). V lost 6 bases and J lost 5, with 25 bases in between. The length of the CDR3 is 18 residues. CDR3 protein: CASSPNLLPSLSTGELFF. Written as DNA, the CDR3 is TGTGCCAGCAGCCCAAATTTATTGCCTAGTTTATCGACCGGGGAGCTGTTTTTT.

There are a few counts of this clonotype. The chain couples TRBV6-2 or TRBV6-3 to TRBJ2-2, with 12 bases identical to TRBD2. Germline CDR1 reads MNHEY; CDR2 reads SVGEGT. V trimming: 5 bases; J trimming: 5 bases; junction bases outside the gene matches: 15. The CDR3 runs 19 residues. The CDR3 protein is CASSLRVSLTSGRTGELFF. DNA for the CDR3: TGTGCCAGCAGTCTCCGGGTCTCCCTGACTAGCGGGAGAACCGGGGAGCTGTTTTTT.

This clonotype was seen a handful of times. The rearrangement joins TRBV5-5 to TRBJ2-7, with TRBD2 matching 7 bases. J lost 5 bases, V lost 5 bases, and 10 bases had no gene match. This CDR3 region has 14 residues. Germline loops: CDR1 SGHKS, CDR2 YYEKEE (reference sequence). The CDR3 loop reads CASRRQAGVDEQYF. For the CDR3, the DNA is TGTGCCAGCAGGCGTCAGGCGGGAGTTGACGAGCAGTACTTC.

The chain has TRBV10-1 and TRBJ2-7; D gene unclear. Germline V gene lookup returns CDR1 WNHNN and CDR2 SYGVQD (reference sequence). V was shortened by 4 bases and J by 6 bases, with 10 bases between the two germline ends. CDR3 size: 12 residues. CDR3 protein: CASSVWGSEQYF. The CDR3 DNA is TGCGCCAGCAGTGTTTGGGGTTCCGAGCAGTACTTC.

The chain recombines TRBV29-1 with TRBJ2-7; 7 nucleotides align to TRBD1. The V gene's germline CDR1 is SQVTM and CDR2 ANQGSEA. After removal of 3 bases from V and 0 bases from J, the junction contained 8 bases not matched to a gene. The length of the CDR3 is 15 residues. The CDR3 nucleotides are TGCAGCGTTGACGACGCAGGGGGATCCTCCTACGAGCAGTACTTC. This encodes CSVDDAGGSSYEQYF.

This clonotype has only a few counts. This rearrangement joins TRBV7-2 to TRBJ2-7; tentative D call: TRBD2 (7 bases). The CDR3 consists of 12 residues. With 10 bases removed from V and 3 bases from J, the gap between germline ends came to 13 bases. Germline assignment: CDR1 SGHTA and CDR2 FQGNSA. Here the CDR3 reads CATRGGGYEQYF. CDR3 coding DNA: TGTGCCACCAGGGGCGGGGGCTACGAGCAGTACTTC.

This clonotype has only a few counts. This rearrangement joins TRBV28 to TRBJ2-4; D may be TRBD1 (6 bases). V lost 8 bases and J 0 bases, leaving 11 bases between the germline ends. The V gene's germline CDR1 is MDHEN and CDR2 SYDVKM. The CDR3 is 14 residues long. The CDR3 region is CASRQGQAKNIQYF. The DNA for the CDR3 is TGTGCCAGCCGCCAGGGGCAAGCCAAAAACATTCAGTACTTC.

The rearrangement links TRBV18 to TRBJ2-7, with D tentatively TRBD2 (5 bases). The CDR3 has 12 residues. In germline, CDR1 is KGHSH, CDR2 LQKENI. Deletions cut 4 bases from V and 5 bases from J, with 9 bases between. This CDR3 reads CASSRTPHEQYF. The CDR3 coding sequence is TGTGCCAGCTCACGGACTCCACACGAGCAGTACTTC. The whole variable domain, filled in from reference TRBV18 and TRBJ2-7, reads NAGVMQNPRHLVRRRGQEARLRCSPMKGHSHVYWYRQLPEEGLKFMVYLQKENIIDESGMPKERFSAEFPKEGPSILRIQQVVRGDSAAYFCASSRTPHEQYFGPGTRLTVT.

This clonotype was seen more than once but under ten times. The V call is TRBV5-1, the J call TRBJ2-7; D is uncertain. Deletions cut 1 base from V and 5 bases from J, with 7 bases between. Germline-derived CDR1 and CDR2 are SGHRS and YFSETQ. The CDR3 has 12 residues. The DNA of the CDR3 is TGCGCCAGCAGCTTGAATGGGAACGAGCAGTACTTC. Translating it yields CASSLNGNEQYF. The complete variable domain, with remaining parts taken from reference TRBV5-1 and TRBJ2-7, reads KAGVTQTPRYLIKTRGQQVTLSCSPISGHRSVSWYQQTPGQGLQFLFEYFSETQRNKGNFPGRFSGRQFSNSRSEMNVSTLELGDSALYLCASSLNGNEQYFGPGTRLTVT.

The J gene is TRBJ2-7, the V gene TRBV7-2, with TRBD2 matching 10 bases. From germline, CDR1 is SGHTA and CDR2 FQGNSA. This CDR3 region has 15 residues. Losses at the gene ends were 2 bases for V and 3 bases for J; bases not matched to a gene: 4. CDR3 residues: CASSLTLAGDYEQYF. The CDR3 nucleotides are TGTGCCAGCAGCTTAACCCTAGCGGGAGACTACGAGCAGTACTTC.

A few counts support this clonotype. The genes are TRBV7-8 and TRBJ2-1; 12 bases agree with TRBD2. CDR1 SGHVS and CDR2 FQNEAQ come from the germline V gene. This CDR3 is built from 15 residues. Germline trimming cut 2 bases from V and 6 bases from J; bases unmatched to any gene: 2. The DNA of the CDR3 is TGTGCCAGCAGCTTACTAGCGGGAGGGCCCAATGAGCAGTTCTTC. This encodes CASSLLAGGPNEQFF.

This CDR3 is CASSPGTSGRRGGQETQYF. The DNA for the CDR3 is TGTGCCAGCAGCCCTGGGACTAGCGGGAGGAGGGGAGGCCAAGAGACCCAGTACTTC. The chain recombines TRBV4-2 with TRBJ2-5; TRBD2 aligns across 15 bases. This CDR3 has 19 amino acids. Germline lookup yields CDR1 LGHNA and CDR2 YNFKEQ. V was pared by 4 bases and J by 1 base, with 10 bases of the junction left unmatched.

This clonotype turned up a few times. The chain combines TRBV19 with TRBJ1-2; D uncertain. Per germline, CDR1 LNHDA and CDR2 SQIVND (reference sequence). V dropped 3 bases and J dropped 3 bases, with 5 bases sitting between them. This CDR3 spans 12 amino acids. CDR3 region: CASSIADYGYTF. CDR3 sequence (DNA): TGTGCCAGTAGTATTGCAGACTATGGCTACACCTTC.

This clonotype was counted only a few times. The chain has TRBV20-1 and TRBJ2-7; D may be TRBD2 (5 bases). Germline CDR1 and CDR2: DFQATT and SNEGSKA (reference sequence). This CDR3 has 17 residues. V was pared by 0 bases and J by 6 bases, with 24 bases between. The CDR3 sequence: CSARESRGRADRIEQYF. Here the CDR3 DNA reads TGCAGTGCTAGAGAGAGCCGGGGTCGAGCGGATCGTATCGAGCAGTACTTC.

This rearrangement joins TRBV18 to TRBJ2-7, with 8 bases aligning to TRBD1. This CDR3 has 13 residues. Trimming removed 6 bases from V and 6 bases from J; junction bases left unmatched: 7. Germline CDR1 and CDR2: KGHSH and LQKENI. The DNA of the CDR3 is TGTGCCAGCTCCAGGGGGCTATTGGGCGAGCAGTACTTC. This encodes CASSRGLLGEQYF.

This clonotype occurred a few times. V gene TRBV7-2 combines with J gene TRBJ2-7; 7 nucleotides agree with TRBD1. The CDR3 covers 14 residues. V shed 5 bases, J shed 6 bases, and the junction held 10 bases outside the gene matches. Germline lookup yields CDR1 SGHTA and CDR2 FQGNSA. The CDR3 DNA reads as TGTGCCAGCAGCCCTGCCTTAGACAGGGTCGAGCAGTACTTC. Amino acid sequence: CASSPALDRVEQYF.

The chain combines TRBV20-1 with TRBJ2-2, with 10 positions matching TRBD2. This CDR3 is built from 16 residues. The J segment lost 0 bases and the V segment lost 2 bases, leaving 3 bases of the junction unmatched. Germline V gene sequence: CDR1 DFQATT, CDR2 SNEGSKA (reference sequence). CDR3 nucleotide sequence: TGCAGTGCTAGATCAGGACTAGCGGCGAACACCGGGGAGCTGTTTTTT. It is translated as CSARSGLAANTGELFF.

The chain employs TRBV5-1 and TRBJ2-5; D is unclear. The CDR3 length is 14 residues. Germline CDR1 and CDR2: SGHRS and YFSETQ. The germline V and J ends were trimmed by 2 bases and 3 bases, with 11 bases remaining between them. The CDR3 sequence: CASSLGRVKETQYF. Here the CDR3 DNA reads TGCGCCAGCAGCTTAGGACGGGTAAAAGAGACCCAGTACTTC.

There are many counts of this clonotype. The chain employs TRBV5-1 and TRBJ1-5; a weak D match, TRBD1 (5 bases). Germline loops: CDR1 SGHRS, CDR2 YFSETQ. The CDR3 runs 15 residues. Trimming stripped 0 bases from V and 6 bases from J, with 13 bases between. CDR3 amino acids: CASSLGPGARQPQHF. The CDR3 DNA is TGCGCCAGCAGCTTGGGTCCCGGGGCGCGTCAGCCCCAGCATTTT.

The CDR3 spells CASSLGQKLYEQYF. The CDR3, as DNA: TGTGCCAGCTCCCTAGGGCAGAAACTCTACGAGCAGTACTTC. The chain carries TRBV6-2 or TRBV6-3 and TRBJ2-7, with D unclear. Trimming shortened V by 8 bases and J by 3 bases, and 17 bases separated the two germline ends. The V gene's germline CDR1 is MNHEY and CDR2 SVGEGT. This CDR3 spans 14 amino acids.

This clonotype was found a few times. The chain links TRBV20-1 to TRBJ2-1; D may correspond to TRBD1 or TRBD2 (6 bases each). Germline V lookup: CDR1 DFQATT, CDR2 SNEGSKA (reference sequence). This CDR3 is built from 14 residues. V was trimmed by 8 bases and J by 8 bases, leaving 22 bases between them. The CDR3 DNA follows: TGCAGTTCTTTCTCCGGGGCCGGGGGCCATGAGCAGTTCTTC. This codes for CSSFSGAGGHEQFF.

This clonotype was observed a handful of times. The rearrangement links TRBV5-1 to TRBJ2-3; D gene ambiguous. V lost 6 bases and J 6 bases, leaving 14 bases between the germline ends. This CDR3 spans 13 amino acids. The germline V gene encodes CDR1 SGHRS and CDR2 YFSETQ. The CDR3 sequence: CASTFIPTDTQYF. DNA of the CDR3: TGCGCCAGCACCTTTATCCCCACGGATACGCAGTATTTT.

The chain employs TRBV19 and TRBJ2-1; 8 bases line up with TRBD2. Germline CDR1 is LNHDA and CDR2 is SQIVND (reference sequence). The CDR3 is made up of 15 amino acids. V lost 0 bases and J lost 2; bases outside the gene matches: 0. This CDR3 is CASSIDSGTYNEQFF. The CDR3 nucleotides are TGTGCCAGTAGTATAGATAGCGGGACCTACAATGAGCAGTTCTTC.

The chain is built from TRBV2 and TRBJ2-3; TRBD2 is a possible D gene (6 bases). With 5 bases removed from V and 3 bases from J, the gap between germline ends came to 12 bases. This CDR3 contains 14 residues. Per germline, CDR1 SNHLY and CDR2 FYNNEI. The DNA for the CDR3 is TGTGCCAGCAGTCCGCGCGGGAAAACAGATACGCAGTATTTT. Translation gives CASSPRGKTDTQYF.